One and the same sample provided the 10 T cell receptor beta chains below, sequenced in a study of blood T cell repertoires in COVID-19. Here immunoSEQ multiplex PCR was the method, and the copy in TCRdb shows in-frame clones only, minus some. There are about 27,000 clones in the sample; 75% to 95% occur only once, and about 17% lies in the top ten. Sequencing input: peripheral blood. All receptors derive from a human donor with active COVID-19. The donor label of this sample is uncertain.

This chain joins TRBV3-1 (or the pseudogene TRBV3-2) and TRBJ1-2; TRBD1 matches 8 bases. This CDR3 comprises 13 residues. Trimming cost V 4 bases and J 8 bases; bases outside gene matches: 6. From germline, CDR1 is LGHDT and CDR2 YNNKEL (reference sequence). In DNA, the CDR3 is TGTGCCAGCAGCCCGACAGGGGCTGACGGCTACACCTTC. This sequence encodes CASSPTGADGYTF.

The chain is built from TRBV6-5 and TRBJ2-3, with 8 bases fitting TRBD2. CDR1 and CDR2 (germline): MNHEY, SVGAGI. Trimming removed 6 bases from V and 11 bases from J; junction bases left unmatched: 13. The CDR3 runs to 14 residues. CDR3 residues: CASSSVAGSAGQYF. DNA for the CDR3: TGTGCCAGCAGCTCTGTAGCGGGGTCCGCGGGGCAGTATTTT.

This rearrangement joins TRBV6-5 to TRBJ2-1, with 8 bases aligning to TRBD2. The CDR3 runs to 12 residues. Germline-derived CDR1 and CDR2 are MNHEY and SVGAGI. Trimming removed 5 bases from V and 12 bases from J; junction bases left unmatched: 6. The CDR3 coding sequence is TGTGCCAGCAGTCCTGGACTAGCTGGGCAGTTCTTC. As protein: CASSPGLAGQFF.

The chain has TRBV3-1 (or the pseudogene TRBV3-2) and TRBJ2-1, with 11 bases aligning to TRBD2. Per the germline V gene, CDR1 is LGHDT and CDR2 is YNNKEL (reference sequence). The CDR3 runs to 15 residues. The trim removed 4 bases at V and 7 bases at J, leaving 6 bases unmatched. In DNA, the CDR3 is TGTGCCAGCAGCCGCCTAGCGGGAGGTGGGAATGAGCAGTTCTTC. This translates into CASSRLAGGGNEQFF.

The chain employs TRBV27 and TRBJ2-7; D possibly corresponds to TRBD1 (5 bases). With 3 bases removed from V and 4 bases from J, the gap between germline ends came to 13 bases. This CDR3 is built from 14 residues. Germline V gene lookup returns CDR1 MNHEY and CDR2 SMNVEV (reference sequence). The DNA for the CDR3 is TGTGCCAGCAGTTTTGAAGGGGTGGAATACGAGCAGTACTTC. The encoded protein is CASSFEGVEYEQYF.

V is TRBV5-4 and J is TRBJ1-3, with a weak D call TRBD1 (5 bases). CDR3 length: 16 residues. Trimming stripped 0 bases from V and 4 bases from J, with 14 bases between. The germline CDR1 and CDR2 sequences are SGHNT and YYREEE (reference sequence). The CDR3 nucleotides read TGTGCCAGCAGCTTGGAAAGGGGCTACTCCGGAAACACCATATATTTT. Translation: CASSLERGYSGNTIYF.

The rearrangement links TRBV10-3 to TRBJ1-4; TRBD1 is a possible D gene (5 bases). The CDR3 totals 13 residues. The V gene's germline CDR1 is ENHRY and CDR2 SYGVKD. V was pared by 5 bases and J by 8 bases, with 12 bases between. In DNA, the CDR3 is TGTGCCATCAGTTACCTAAAGGGGGAAAAACTGTTTTTT. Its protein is CAISYLKGEKLFF.

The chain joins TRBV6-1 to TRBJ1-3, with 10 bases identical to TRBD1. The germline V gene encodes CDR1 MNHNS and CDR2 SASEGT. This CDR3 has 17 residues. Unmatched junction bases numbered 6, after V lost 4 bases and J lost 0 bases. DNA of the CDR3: TGTGCCAGCAGTGCCGGGACAGGGGCCCCCTCTGGAAACACCATATATTTT. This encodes CASSAGTGAPSGNTIYF.

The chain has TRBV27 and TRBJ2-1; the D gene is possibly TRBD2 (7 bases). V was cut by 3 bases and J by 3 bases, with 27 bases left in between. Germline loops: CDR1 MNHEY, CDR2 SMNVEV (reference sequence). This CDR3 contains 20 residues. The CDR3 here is CASSFLQGRGPSPLYNEQFF. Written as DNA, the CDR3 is TGTGCCAGCAGTTTCCTCCAGGGGAGGGGACCTAGCCCTCTCTACAATGAGCAGTTCTTC.

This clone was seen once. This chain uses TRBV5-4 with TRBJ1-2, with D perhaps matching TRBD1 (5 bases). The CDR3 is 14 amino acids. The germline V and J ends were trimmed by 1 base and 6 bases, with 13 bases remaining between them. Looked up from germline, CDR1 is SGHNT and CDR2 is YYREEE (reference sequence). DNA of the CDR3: TGTGCCAGCAGCTTGTCGAAGGCAGGGAATGGCTACACCTTC. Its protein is CASSLSKAGNGYTF. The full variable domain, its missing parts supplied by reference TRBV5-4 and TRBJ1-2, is ETGVTQSPTHLIKTRGQQVTLRCSSQSGHNTVSWYQQALGQGPQFIFQYYREEENGRGNFPPRFSGLQFPNYSSELNVNALELDDSALYLCASSLSKAGNGYTFGSGTRLTVV.